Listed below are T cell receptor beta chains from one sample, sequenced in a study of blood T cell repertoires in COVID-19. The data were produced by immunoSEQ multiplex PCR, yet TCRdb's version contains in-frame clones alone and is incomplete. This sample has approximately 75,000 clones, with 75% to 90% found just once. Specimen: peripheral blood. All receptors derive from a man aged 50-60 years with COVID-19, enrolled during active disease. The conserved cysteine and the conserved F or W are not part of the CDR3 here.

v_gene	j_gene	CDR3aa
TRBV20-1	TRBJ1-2	SASLRDSGYT
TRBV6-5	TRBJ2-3	ASSRTSGITDTQY
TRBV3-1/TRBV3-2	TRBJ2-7	ASSRARGYEQY
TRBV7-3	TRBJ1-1	ASSLNTGGTEAF
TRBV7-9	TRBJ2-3	ASSINSFTSTDTQY
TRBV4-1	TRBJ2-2	ASSQTSGRATGELF
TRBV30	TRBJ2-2	ARGRGGTGELF
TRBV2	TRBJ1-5	ASSSPTGGVQPQH
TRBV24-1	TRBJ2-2	ATSDPMTGFTGELF
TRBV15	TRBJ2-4	ATSRELDGIAKNIQY
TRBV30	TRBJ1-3	AWARGRGNTIY
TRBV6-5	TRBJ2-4	ATIQLRGDIQY
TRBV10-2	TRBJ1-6	ASSGGTGPGSPLH
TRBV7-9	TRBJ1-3	ASSWGINAGRKAGNTIY
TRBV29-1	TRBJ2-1	SVPPPDSALKEQF
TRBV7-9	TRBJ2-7	ASSPSSRIYEQY
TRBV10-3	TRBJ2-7	AISDLSQLYEQY
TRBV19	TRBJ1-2	ASIRRAGGYGYT
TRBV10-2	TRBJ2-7	ASSPDRDEQY
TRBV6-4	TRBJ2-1	ASSDSGGGRYNEQF
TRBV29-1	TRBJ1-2	SVDSGRGYT
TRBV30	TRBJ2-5	AWSVQSTQY
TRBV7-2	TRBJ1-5	ASRQTGPGWPQH
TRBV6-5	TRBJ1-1	ASRSRGLNTEAF
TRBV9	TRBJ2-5	ASSVGSGGLPQETQY
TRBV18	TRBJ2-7	ASSPGQSYEQY
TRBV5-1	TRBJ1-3	ASSLERRDTIY
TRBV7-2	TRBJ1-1	ASSPPWGGGTEAF